This T cell receptor (beta chain) appears in the sequencing data of a study of blood T cells in healthy people across ages. Study results and caveats: Changes in expanded clonotypes were possibly confounded, as the CMV status of donors was unknown. A roughly linear age-dependent decrease characterized TCR beta diversity per million T cells.

It was with a sample-barcoded 5' primer and a J-beta primer mix that a second PCR of roughly 6 to 12 cycles was run. Every sample returned 2.5 million or more CDR3-containing paired-end reads. TCRdb fed the 5' RACE reads into MiXCR, producing one record per CDR3 protein. The sample has around 900,000 distinct CDR3 sequences; around 28% are singletons. For this clonotype: The antigen remains unidentified.

Isolated PBMCs totaled at least 6.5 million in each sample. V lost 1 base and J lost 7, with 17 bases in between. This CDR3 has 16 residues. CDR1 LNHDA and CDR2 SQIVND come from the germline V gene (reference sequence). The sample comprised blood. J is TRBJ2-1 and V is TRBV19, with D perhaps being TRBD1 or TRBD2 (5 bases each). This clonotype was obtained from a woman at least 80 years old in good health. The CDR3 loop is CASSIAGLTQGNEQFF. As DNA, the CDR3 is TGTGCCAGTAGTATAGCGGGGCTAACCCAAGGGAATGAGCAGTTCTTC.